Here is one TCR beta chain with its context. These data originate in a study of blood T cell repertoires in COVID-19. Background on the study: Acute and convalescent COVID-19 samples came from the United States, Italy and Spain. PBMCs, B-cell-depleted T cells, or T cells provided the cDNA or gDNA that made up the material.

The length of the CDR3 is 13 residues. The germline V and J ends were trimmed by 2 bases and 2 bases, with 6 bases remaining between them. The germline V gene has CDR1 SGHTA and CDR2 FQGTGA. The Seattle site enrolled patients during active infection and followed them longitudinally. The authors' processing: Reference gene primers were amplified, and this amplification served to estimate nucleated cell counts. The method was immunoSEQ multiplex PCR; TCRdb's version includes in-frame clones alone and lacks a portion of them. V and J calls and clone size are those listed in that table; D and trimming were worked out from the DNA. The profile shows around 180,000 clones, approximately 87% of them singletons.

The chain joins TRBV7-3 to TRBJ2-5; D possibly corresponds to TRBD1 (6 bases). The source material was peripheral blood. This sequence was found in a person between 65 and 79 years old with COVID-19, enrolled during active disease. The DNA of the CDR3 is TGTGCCAGCAGCTTACAGGGGCAAGAGACCCAGTACTTC. It specifies CASSLQGQETQYF.